The 7 T cell receptor beta chains listed next were all sequenced from one sample in a study of type 1 regulatory T cells. Antigen specificity for these receptors is unknown. TCRdb re-called the reads with MiXCR, one entry per CDR3 protein. The repertoire has about 39,000 distinct CDR3 sequences, 12% of them found once; the top ten carry around 7.5%. The specimen was cultured non-Tr1 T cells, either the whole culture or a sorted T cell fraction (not recorded which). The receptors were sampled from a human donor in good health.

This clonotype was counted ten times or more. This rearrangement joins TRBV5-1 to TRBJ2-7, with D possibly TRBD2 on 5 matching bases. The V gene's germline CDR1 is SGHRS and CDR2 YFSETQ. CDR3 length: 14 amino acids. Trimming took 4 bases from V and 2 from J, leaving 13 bases between them. The CDR3, as DNA: TGCGCCAGCAGCCCCCTTGCGGGCACCTACGAGCAGTACTTC. This sequence encodes CASSPLAGTYEQYF.

The sample holds many counts of this clonotype. CDR3 loop: CSAPRAGVIQETQYF. The CDR3 region has the DNA TGCAGTGCCCCTCGGGCGGGGGTGATTCAAGAGACCCAGTACTTC. V gene TRBV20-1 combines with J gene TRBJ2-5; 7 bases match TRBD2. CDR1 and CDR2 (germline): DFQATT, SNEGSKA (reference sequence). The ends lost 6 bases at V and 2 bases at J; junction bases unmatched: 12. CDR3 length: 15 residues.

Regarding this clonotype: This may come from a read error, since a much larger clone is one base off. The rearrangement links TRBV5-1 to TRBJ2-7; 11 nucleotides agree with TRBD2. Germline V gene lookup returns CDR1 SGHRS and CDR2 YFSETQ. The CDR3 covers 14 residues. CDR3 in DNA: TGCGCCAGCAGCTTAACTAGCGGGAGTTACGAGCAGTGCTTC. This gives the protein CASSLTSGSYEQCF.

This clonotype was picked up many times. J is TRBJ2-1 and V is TRBV20-1; D might be TRBD2 (5 bases). Germline assignment: CDR1 DFQATT and CDR2 SNEGSKA (reference sequence). The CDR3 is made up of 13 amino acids. Trimming removed 5 bases from V and 5 bases from J, with 13 bases in between. CDR3 sequence reads: CSAPERNHNEQFF. CDR3 DNA: TGCAGTGCTCCAGAGCGGAACCACAATGAGCAGTTCTTC.

This clonotype has at least ten counts. The chain carries TRBV19 and TRBJ2-1, with D tentatively TRBD2 (5 bases). The CDR3 has 16 residues. V was clipped by 3 bases and J by 1 base, with 13 bases between them. Germline V gives CDR1 LNHDA, CDR2 SQIVND (reference sequence). The CDR3 region is CASSIEQSGSYNEQFF. CDR3 nucleotide sequence: TGTGCCAGTAGTATCGAACAAAGCGGTTCCTACAATGAGCAGTTCTTC.

Comments on this clonotype: This is likely a read error, given that the CDR3 carries no conserved phenylalanine or tryptophan at its end. CDR3 sequence (DNA): TGTGCCAGCAGGAAACAGGGACAGCGCTACGAGCAGTACCTC. Amino acid sequence: CASRKQGQRYEQYL. The chain employs TRBV12-3 or TRBV12-4 and TRBJ2-7, with 7 bases identical to TRBD1. The CDR3 consists of 14 residues. The V segment lost 6 bases and the J segment 3 bases; nucleotides outside the gene matches: 8.

This clonotype occurred a few times. The gene calls are TRBV5-6 and TRBJ1-2; possibly TRBD1 for D (5 bases). V dropped 6 bases and J dropped 1 base, with 10 bases sitting between them. Germline V lookup: CDR1 SGHDT, CDR2 YYEEEE. CDR3 length: 13 residues. The CDR3 loop reads CASKGQFNYGYTF. DNA of the CDR3: TGTGCCAGCAAGGGGCAGTTTAACTATGGCTACACCTTC. Complete variable domain (other parts from reference TRBV5-6 and TRBJ1-2): DAGVTQSPTHLIKTRGQQVTLRCSPKSGHDTVSWYQQALGQGPQFIFQYYEEEERQRGNFPDRFSGHQFPNYSSELNVNALLLGDSALYLCASKGQFNYGYTFGSGTRLTVV.